This entry concerns a single TCR beta chain. Its antigen is unknown. The entry originates in a study of cytomegalovirus exposure and HLA in healthy donors. General study points: Many donors carried some public TCRs, although rarity characterized most TCR sequences. The study designated 150 or so TCR beta chains cytomegalovirus-associated.

The germline CDR1 and CDR2 sequences are MNHNS and SASEGT. This CDR3 has 15 residues. The trim removed 5 bases at V and 6 bases at J, leaving 11 bases unmatched. Some clones are missing from TCRdb's copy, which holds only in-frame ones; the method was immunoSEQ multiplex PCR. Here the sample spans 65,000 to 80,000 clones, 94% being singletons. The receptor was derived from a woman aged 18-29 years in good health and CMV-seronegative. The chain joins TRBV6-1 to TRBJ1-1; 8 bases match TRBD1. The sample consisted of PBMCs. CDR3 amino acids: CASSKKTGAAAEAFF. CDR3 in DNA: TGTGCCAGCAGTAAAAAGACAGGGGCGGCCGCTGAAGCTTTCTTT.